This T cell receptor beta chain emerged from a study of cytomegalovirus exposure and HLA in healthy donors. Use of 60 Vbeta and 13 Jbeta primers characterized the PCR. Using immunoSEQ multiplex PCR, the repertoire was profiled, and TCRdb retains in-frame clones only, with some absent. The table has 150,000 to 200,000 clones, roughly two thirds seen once. Germline CDR1 SGHTA, CDR2 FQGNSA. This CDR3 is 13 amino acids long. V was shortened by 2 bases and J by 3 bases, with 7 bases between the two germline ends. This clone has a handful of counts. This receptor was taken from a woman aged 30 to 39 in good health and CMV-seronegative. The chain employs TRBV7-2 and TRBJ1-2; no definite D call. Sequencing used PBMCs. The CDR3, as DNA: TGTGCCAGCAGCTTAAAACACGACTATGGCTACACCTTC. Residues: CASSLKHDYGYTF.